This T cell receptor (beta chain) is drawn from a study of identical twins. Study-wide points: Donors were not followed over many years; analysis was cross-sectional. Partial confounding of zero-insertion analyses by invariant MAIT and iNKT cells was possible. Cord blood's abundant beta clonotypes had fewer insertions, unlike memory repertoires.

Regarding this clonotype: The target antigen is unknown.

Addition of a universal primer site occurred through template switching, and cDNA carried unique molecular identifiers. From the 5' RACE reads, TCRdb called clonotypes with MiXCR, one entry per CDR3 protein. The sample has some 600,000 distinct CDR3 sequences, under 8.5% seen once. The CDR3 sequence is 14 residues long. The V and J ends lost 3 bases and 0 bases respectively, with 12 bases between them. In germline, CDR1 is DFQATT, CDR2 SNEGSKA (reference sequence). These same records also appear under a second study, on yellow fever vaccine responses in identical twins.

The sequencing sample was made of PBMCs. This sequence originates from a woman aged 18-35 years in good health. The rearrangement uses TRBV20-1 and TRBJ2-7; D is unresolved. CDR3 residues: CSASLGRSSYEQYF. CDR3 coding DNA: TGCAGTGCTAGCCTAGGTCGGTCCTCCTACGAGCAGTACTTC.